These 17 T cell receptor beta chains were all obtained from the same sample, sequenced in a study of T cell repertoires in cytomegalovirus infection. MiXCR was run by TCRdb on the reads, yielding one entry per CDR3 protein. Here the sample spans approximately 600,000 distinct CDR3 sequences, 35% to 50% being singletons. The antigens these receptors bind are not known. This sample comprised cultured PBMCs, obtained from culture after CMV antigen stimulation. The receptors come from a human donor in good health (CMV status not recorded). Some clones in this sample may be carry-over from other donors' samples.

This CDR3 is CASSLASWTSGARETQYF. CDR3 nucleotides: TGTGCCAGCAGCTTAGCCTCCTGGACTAGCGGGGCACGGGAGACCCAGTACTTC. This chain links TRBV7-6 with TRBJ2-5, with 12 bases fitting TRBD2. This CDR3 spans 18 amino acids. The germline V gene encodes CDR1 SGHVS and CDR2 FNYEAQ. J gave up 5 bases and V 0 bases, and 10 bases lay outside the gene matches.

This clonotype was seen only a few times. The chain joins TRBV7-9 to TRBJ1-2; D call uncertain. Trimming left V 1 base short and J 4 bases short, with 13 bases between. The CDR3 consists of 15 residues. Germline V gives CDR1 SEHNR, CDR2 FQNEAQ (reference sequence). The CDR3 bases are TGTGCCAGCAGCTTAGTGGGCTCCACGGGCTATGGCTACACCTTC. Amino acids: CASSLVGSTGYGYTF.

CDR3 in amino acids: CASSKSGGIKRTQYF. The CDR3 region has the DNA TGTGCCAGCAGCAAAAGCGGGGGGATCAAGCGCACGCAGTATTTT. The chain combines TRBV7-9 with TRBJ2-3; TRBD2 matches at 9 bases. Unmatched junction bases numbered 12, after V lost 5 bases and J lost 9 bases. Germline CDR1 reads SEHNR; CDR2 reads FQNEAQ (reference sequence). The CDR3 is 15 amino acids.

The chain combines TRBV28 with TRBJ2-3; 8 positions agree with TRBD1. Germline values: CDR1 MDHEN, CDR2 SYDVKM. The CDR3 loop spans 15 amino acids. V shed 10 bases, J shed 4 bases, and the junction held 13 bases outside the gene matches. CDR3 coding DNA: TGTGCCACCGTTCAACTAGCCAGGGGGCCAGATACGCAGTATTTT. It specifies CATVQLARGPDTQYF. Filled out from reference TRBV28 and TRBJ2-3, the complete variable domain reads DVKVTQSSRYLVKRTGEKVFLECVQDMDHENMFWYRQDPGLGLRLIYFSYDVKMKEKGDIPEGYSVSREKKERFSLILESASTNQTSMYLCATVQLARGPDTQYFGPGTRLTVL.

This rearrangement joins TRBV7-2 to TRBJ2-3; 7 bases are a match to TRBD2. The trim removed 5 bases at V and 4 bases at J, leaving 9 bases unmatched. The CDR3 extends over 15 amino acids. Germline-derived CDR1 and CDR2 are SGHTA and FQGNSA. CDR3 sequence (DNA): TGTGCCAGCAGCCCCCAGAGACTAGCCGCAGATACGCAGTATTTT. It translates to CASSPQRLAADTQYF.

The chain couples TRBV12-3 or TRBV12-4 to TRBJ1-5; D might be TRBD1 (5 bases). The CDR3 covers 16 residues. The V and J ends lost 6 bases and 5 bases respectively, with 20 bases between them. The CDR3 DNA reads as TGTGCCAGCAGCTCCCCCTCGGGGACTCTTGATCAGCCCCAGCATTTT. Encoded protein: CASSSPSGTLDQPQHF.

This chain joins TRBV11-2 and TRBJ2-5, with D possibly being TRBD1 or TRBD2 (5 bases each). CDR3 size: 17 residues. Germline V gives CDR1 SGHAT, CDR2 FQNNGV. Trimming shortened V by 4 bases and J by 5 bases, and 23 bases separated the two germline ends. CDR3 region: CASSSRGSVILQETQYF. The CDR3 DNA follows: TGTGCCAGCAGCTCCCGGGGCTCAGTGATACTCCAGGAGACCCAGTACTTC.

The V call is TRBV6-1, the J call TRBJ1-4, with D perhaps TRBD1 (6 bases). The CDR3 length is 17 residues. Trimming took off 5 bases at V and 3 bases at J, with 19 bases between the two ends. Germline V gene lookup returns CDR1 MNHNS and CDR2 SASEGT. CDR3: CASSRAGTTGPNEKLFF. DNA of the CDR3: TGTGCCAGCAGTAGGGCCGGGACAACCGGTCCTAATGAAAAACTGTTTTTT.

This clonotype showed up just a few times. The CDR3 protein is CASSLEQGRGKKDTQYF. DNA of the CDR3: TGTGCCAGCAGCTTGGAACAAGGACGAGGGAAGAAAGATACGCAGTATTTT. The J gene is TRBJ2-3, the V gene TRBV11-2; possible D gene TRBD2, 5 bases. Germline assignment: CDR1 SGHAT and CDR2 FQNNGV. Trimming cost V 3 bases and J 5 bases, with 21 bases left between them. The CDR3 has 17 residues.

The chain employs TRBV20-1 and TRBJ1-2; D is unclear. Looked up from germline, CDR1 is DFQATT and CDR2 is SNEGSKA (reference sequence). V lost 3 bases to trimming and J lost 8 bases, with 16 bases between them. CDR3 size: 13 residues. The CDR3 nucleotides read TGCAGTGCTAGTCCCCACTCGGGAGGGGGCTACACCTTC. Translated: CSASPHSGGGYTF.

This chain connects TRBV20-1 to TRBJ2-3, with D unclear. The CDR3 extends over 13 amino acids. Germline CDR1 and CDR2: DFQATT and SNEGSKA (reference sequence). Trimming took off 0 bases at V and 3 bases at J, with 7 bases between the two ends. As DNA, the CDR3 is TGCAGTGCTAGAGATGTAGTGACAGATACGCAGTATTTT. Residues: CSARDVVTDTQYF.

J is TRBJ2-1 and V is TRBV7-9; 8 bases agree with TRBD2. V lost 6 bases and J lost 2; bases outside the gene matches: 6. The germline V gene has CDR1 SEHNR and CDR2 FQNEAQ (reference sequence). This CDR3 has 15 amino acids. The CDR3 region is CASRRGGATYNEQFF. CDR3 in DNA: TGTGCCAGCAGACGGGGGGGGGCCACCTACAATGAGCAGTTCTTC. Variable domain in full (rest from reference TRBV7-9 and TRBJ2-1): DTGVSQNPRHKITKRGQNVTFRCDPISEHNRLYWYRQTLGQGPEFLTYFQNEAQLEKSRLLSDRFSAERPKGSFSTLEIQRTEQGDSAMYLCASRRGGATYNEQFFGPGTRLTVL.

This clonotype was seen a few times. V is TRBV6-2 or TRBV6-3 and J is TRBJ1-5, with D maybe TRBD1 (6 bases). V was pared by 2 bases and J by 2 bases, with 16 bases between. Germline V gene sequence: CDR1 MNHEY, CDR2 SVGEGT. The CDR3 sequence is 17 residues long. CDR3 bases: TGTGCCAGCAGTTACGGGTTCGGGGGCAGGGGCAATCAGCCCCAGCATTTT. This sequence encodes CASSYGFGGRGNQPQHF.

The chain links TRBV7-6 to TRBJ1-2, with TRBD1 identical over 10 bases. V gave up 3 bases and J gave up 3 bases; unmatched junction bases: 16. This CDR3 has 19 amino acids. Germline CDR1 and CDR2: SGHVS and FNYEAQ. CDR3 in DNA: TGTGCCAGCAGCTTTTTTCCCGGCACGACAGGGGGCCCAGACTATGGCTACACCTTC. This gives the protein CASSFFPGTTGGPDYGYTF.

The chain recombines TRBV4-1 with TRBJ2-5; D ambiguous. Germline V gene sequence: CDR1 MGHRA, CDR2 YSYEKL. V lost 1 base and J 5 bases, leaving 8 bases between the germline ends. The CDR3 contains 13 residues. CDR3 DNA: TGCGCCAGCAGCCAAGTTAACGGCGAGACCCAGTACTTC. Translated, it gives CASSQVNGETQYF.

This clonotype was seen more than once but under ten times. This chain uses TRBV29-1 with TRBJ2-3, with D possibly being TRBD1 (5 bases). V dropped 6 bases and J dropped 1 base, with 8 bases sitting between them. The CDR3 consists of 12 residues. Per the germline V gene, CDR1 is SQVTM and CDR2 is ANQGSEA. The CDR3 coding sequence is TGCAGCGTCCTGACAGGCACAGATACGCAGTATTTT. Amino acid sequence: CSVLTGTDTQYF.

The V gene is TRBV19, the J gene TRBJ2-1; maybe TRBD1 (6 bases). Looked up from germline, CDR1 is LNHDA and CDR2 is SQIVND (reference sequence). The V and J ends lost 5 bases and 2 bases respectively, with 16 bases between them. This CDR3 spans 16 amino acids. The CDR3 protein is CASSPQGAVAYNEQFF. CDR3 DNA: TGTGCCAGTAGTCCACAGGGAGCAGTGGCCTACAATGAGCAGTTCTTC.